Reported below is one TCR beta chain. What it binds is not known. The junction does not match germline at one end; this may be a read error. This CDR3 is built from 15 residues. Looked up from germline, CDR1 is SGHDT and CDR2 is YYEEEE. The data were obtained in a study of blood T cells in healthy people across ages. General study results and limits: A roughly linear fall in TCR beta diversity per million T cells was seen with increasing age.

The authors ran a second PCR of roughly 7 to 11 cycles using a sample-barcoded 5' primer and a J-beta primer mix. TCRdb re-analysed the 5' RACE reads in MiXCR, keeping a single row per CDR3 protein. The sample contains about 690,000 distinct CDR3 sequences, approximately 40% of which appear only once. The sequenced sample was blood. The chain is built from TRBV5-6 and TRBJ2-4; a weak D match, TRBD1 (5 bases). This sequence was found in an elderly man in good health. The CDR3 nucleotides are TGTGCCGGCAGCTTGCAGGGCACCGGAAAAAACATTCAGTACTTC. Its translation is CAGSLQGTGKNIQYF.